What follows are 21 T cell receptor beta chains derived from one specimen sequenced in a study of blood T cells in healthy people across ages. A second PCR, run for about 6 to 11 cycles, used a sample-barcoded 5' primer plus a J-beta primer mix. TCRdb re-called the 5' RACE reads through MiXCR, storing one row per CDR3 protein. Of 800,000 to 900,000 distinct CDR3 sequences in the sample, about 62% were seen once. The specimen was blood. These receptor sequences come from a man aged 25 to 45 in good health.

The chain joins TRBV7-2 to TRBJ2-1; TRBD2 matches at 14 bases. The CDR3 loop spans 15 amino acids. After removal of 5 bases from V and 7 bases from J, the junction contained 4 bases not matched to a gene. Germline assignment: CDR1 SGHTA and CDR2 FQGNSA. The CDR3 sequence: CASSTGLAGDNEQFF. The CDR3 nucleotides are TGTGCCAGCAGCACGGGACTAGCGGGGGATAATGAGCAGTTCTTC. Based on the CDR3 plus reference TRBV7-2 and TRBJ2-1, the full variable domain is GAGVSQSPSNKVTEKGKDVELRCDPISGHTALYWYRQSLGQGLEFLIYFQGNSAPDKSGLPSDRFSAERTGGSVSTLTIQRTQQEDSAVYLCASSTGLAGDNEQFFGPGTRLTVL.

The chain combines TRBV7-2 with TRBJ2-7; possible D gene TRBD1, 6 bases. The length of the CDR3 is 14 residues. The V and J ends lost 8 bases and 5 bases respectively, with 19 bases between them. Germline V gene data show CDR1 as SGHTA and CDR2 as FQGNSA. The CDR3 is CASGYLRGSHEQYF. The CDR3 region has the DNA TGTGCCAGCGGATACCTAAGGGGGTCCCACGAGCAGTACTTC.

The chain combines TRBV27 with TRBJ2-5, with D unclear. This CDR3 has 12 residues. Between the trimmed V and J ends, which lost 3 bases and 6 bases, there was a span of 8 bases. Per germline, CDR1 MNHEY and CDR2 SMNVEV (reference sequence). The CDR3 coding sequence is TGTGCCAGCAGTTTCACACCTCAGACCCAGTACTTC. Its protein is CASSFTPQTQYF.

This clonotype was detected only a few times. The J gene is TRBJ2-7, the V gene TRBV7-9, with TRBD1 as a possible D gene (5 bases). From germline, CDR1 is SEHNR and CDR2 FQNEAQ (reference sequence). The ends were cut back, 4 bases at V and 6 bases at J, with 7 bases in the middle. This CDR3 region has 11 residues. The CDR3 sequence is CASSSQGEQYF. CDR3 DNA: TGTGCCAGCAGCTCCCAGGGCGAGCAGTACTTC.

This sequence joins TRBV29-1 and TRBJ1-2; maybe TRBD1 (5 bases). The CDR3 is 14 amino acids. Per germline, CDR1 SQVTM and CDR2 ANQGSEA. Trimming left V 2 bases short and J 4 bases short, with 14 bases between. The chain's CDR3 is CSVEPPTGTYGYTF. The CDR3 bases are TGCAGCGTTGAACCCCCAACGGGGACCTATGGCTACACCTTC. Variable domain in full (rest from reference TRBV29-1 and TRBJ1-2): SAVISQKPSRDICQRGTSLTIQCQVDSQVTMMFWYRQQPGQSLTLIATANQGSEATYESGFVIDKFPISRPNLTFSTLTVSNMSPEDSSIYLCSVEPPTGTYGYTFGSGTRLTVV.

This clonotype showed up just once. This chain joins TRBV9 and TRBJ2-1; 12 bases map to TRBD2. V lost 2 bases, J lost 4 bases, and 7 bases stayed unmatched. Germline V gene data show CDR1 as SGDLS and CDR2 as YYNGEE. The length of the CDR3 is 17 residues. CDR3 in amino acids: CASSVSSGGAGYNEQFF. The CDR3 DNA is TGTGCCAGCAGCGTCTCTAGCGGGGGGGCGGGATACAATGAGCAGTTCTTC.

The rearrangement joins TRBV11-3 to TRBJ2-3; unclear D gene. The CDR3 is 13 residues long. Trimming removed 5 bases from V and 7 bases from J, with 13 bases in between. Germline loops: CDR1 SGHNT, CDR2 YENEEA. The chain's CDR3 is CASSQEAVNTQYF. As DNA, the CDR3 is TGTGCCAGCAGCCAAGAGGCGGTAAATACGCAGTATTTT.

The CDR3 protein is CASTLGTKGGEQYF. The CDR3 nucleotides are TGTGCCAGCACTCTGGGGACAAAAGGTGGCGAGCAGTACTTC. The chain joins TRBV12-3 or TRBV12-4 to TRBJ2-5, with D perhaps TRBD1 (6 bases). The J call may be in error: the DNA end matches TRBJ2-7 better. This CDR3 spans 14 amino acids.

V and J are TRBV10-2 and TRBJ2-7, with no clear D. CDR3 length: 11 residues. Per the germline V gene, CDR1 is WSHSY and CDR2 is SAAADI. With 6 bases removed from V and 5 bases from J, the gap between germline ends came to 8 bases. CDR3 nucleotides: TGCGCCAGCAGCCCCGTTCACGAGCAGTACTTC. This sequence encodes CASSPVHEQYF.

V and J are TRBV28 and TRBJ1-4; D may be TRBD1 (6 bases). V dropped 6 bases and J dropped 5 bases, with 13 bases sitting between them. The CDR3 sequence is 14 residues long. The germline gives CDR1 MDHEN, CDR2 SYDVKM. This chain's CDR3 is CASSPGGGNEKLFF. Written as DNA, the CDR3 is TGTGCCAGCAGCCCGGGAGGGGGGAATGAAAAACTGTTTTTT.

This rearrangement joins TRBV7-3 to TRBJ2-1; D is unresolved. Looked up from germline, CDR1 is SGHTA and CDR2 is FQGTGA. The CDR3 is made up of 13 amino acids. V was trimmed by 5 bases and J by 4 bases, leaving 9 bases between them. Written as DNA, the CDR3 is TGTGCCAGCAGCGCGGACCCATACAATGAGCAGTTCTTC. This sequence encodes CASSADPYNEQFF.

The table lists this clonotype with a few counts. V usage is TRBV27 and J usage is TRBJ2-1; weak D call: TRBD2 (5 bases). With 4 bases removed from V and 5 bases from J, the gap between germline ends came to 12 bases. This CDR3 is built from 14 residues. The germline CDR1 and CDR2 sequences are MNHEY and SMNVEV (reference sequence). CDR3 sequence: CASSSYSGNNEQFF. The CDR3 DNA reads as TGTGCCAGCAGTTCCTACAGCGGAAACAATGAGCAGTTCTTC.

The rearrangement links TRBV6-6 to TRBJ2-3, with D unclear. With 6 bases removed from V and 0 bases from J, the gap between germline ends came to 10 bases. Germline V gene data show CDR1 as MNHNY and CDR2 as SVGAGI (reference sequence). The CDR3 totals 14 residues. CDR3 nucleotide sequence: TGTGCCAGCAGAGCAGCAGAGAGCACAGATACGCAGTATTTT. As protein: CASRAAESTDTQYF.

The rearrangement uses TRBV29-1 and TRBJ2-3, with 8 bases identical to TRBD2. The trim removed 8 bases at V and 1 base at J, leaving 8 bases unmatched. Germline V gene sequence: CDR1 SQVTM, CDR2 ANQGSEA. The length of the CDR3 is 14 residues. CDR3 nucleotide sequence: TGCAGCCAAACGCGAGCGGGGGGCACAGATACGCAGTATTTT. Translated, it gives CSQTRAGGTDTQYF.

This chain links TRBV28 with TRBJ2-3; TRBD2 matches at 8 bases. The germline CDR1 and CDR2 sequences are MDHEN and SYDVKM. The V segment lost 5 bases and the J segment 5 bases; nucleotides outside the gene matches: 6. CDR3 size: 14 residues. The chain's CDR3 is CASSRPRGGDTQYF. CDR3 DNA: TGTGCCAGCAGTAGGCCCCGGGGGGGAGATACGCAGTATTTT.

This chain connects TRBV6-1 to TRBJ2-7; 11 positions match TRBD1. The CDR3 runs 16 residues. Unmatched junction bases numbered 11, after V lost 7 bases and J lost 3 bases. The germline gives CDR1 MNHNS, CDR2 SASEGT. The CDR3 is CASTVIPGQGVYEQYF. In DNA form, the CDR3 reads TGTGCCAGCACCGTAATACCGGGACAGGGGGTCTACGAGCAGTACTTC.

The rearrangement joins TRBV20-1 to TRBJ2-4; 7 positions match TRBD1. TRBJ2-7 explains the end of the DNA better; the J call may be wrong. The CDR3 loop spans 14 amino acids. Germline values: CDR1 DFQATT, CDR2 SNEGSKA (reference sequence). The CDR3 protein is CSARRQGPTSEQYF. CDR3 coding DNA: TGCAGTGCTCGAAGACAGGGACCTACTAGCGAGCAGTACTTC.

This rearrangement joins TRBV27 to TRBJ2-5; 9 bases match TRBD1. The CDR3 is 15 amino acids. CDR1 and CDR2 (germline): MNHEY, SMNVEV (reference sequence). Unmatched junction bases numbered 8, after V lost 5 bases and J lost 4 bases. The CDR3 sequence is CASSKGTGPRETQYF. The DNA for the CDR3 is TGTGCCAGCAGTAAAGGGACAGGGCCGAGAGAGACCCAGTACTTC.

J is TRBJ2-5 and V is TRBV29-1; no reliable D call. CDR3 length: 14 amino acids. Trimming took 7 bases from V and 1 from J, leaving 16 bases between them. Germline V gene data show CDR1 as SQVTM and CDR2 as ANQGSEA. The CDR3 sequence: CSARSWHSQETQYF. The CDR3 DNA is TGCAGCGCCCGAAGCTGGCACAGCCAAGAGACCCAGTACTTC.

V and J are TRBV7-2 and TRBJ2-5; no clear D. Per the germline V gene, CDR1 is SGHTA and CDR2 is FQGNSA. CDR3 length equals 14 residues. V dropped 1 base and J dropped 4 bases, with 10 bases sitting between them. CDR3 loop: CASSLGTDGETQYF. CDR3 sequence (DNA): TGTGCCAGCAGCTTAGGTACAGACGGAGAGACCCAGTACTTC. The full variable domain, rest sourced from reference TRBV7-2 and TRBJ2-5, is GAGVSQSPSNKVTEKGKDVELRCDPISGHTALYWYRQSLGQGLEFLIYFQGNSAPDKSGLPSDRFSAERTGGSVSTLTIQRTQQEDSAVYLCASSLGTDGETQYFGPGTRLLVL.

The chain links TRBV6-5 to TRBJ2-7, with TRBD2 matching 7 bases. CDR1 is MNHEY and CDR2 is SVGAGI in the germline V gene. CDR3 length equals 14 residues. Losses at the gene ends were 3 bases for V and 3 bases for J; bases not matched to a gene: 5. The CDR3 region has the DNA TGTGCCAGCAGTTATATTACGGGGGGCTACGAGCAGTACTTC. It yields the protein CASSYITGGYEQYF.